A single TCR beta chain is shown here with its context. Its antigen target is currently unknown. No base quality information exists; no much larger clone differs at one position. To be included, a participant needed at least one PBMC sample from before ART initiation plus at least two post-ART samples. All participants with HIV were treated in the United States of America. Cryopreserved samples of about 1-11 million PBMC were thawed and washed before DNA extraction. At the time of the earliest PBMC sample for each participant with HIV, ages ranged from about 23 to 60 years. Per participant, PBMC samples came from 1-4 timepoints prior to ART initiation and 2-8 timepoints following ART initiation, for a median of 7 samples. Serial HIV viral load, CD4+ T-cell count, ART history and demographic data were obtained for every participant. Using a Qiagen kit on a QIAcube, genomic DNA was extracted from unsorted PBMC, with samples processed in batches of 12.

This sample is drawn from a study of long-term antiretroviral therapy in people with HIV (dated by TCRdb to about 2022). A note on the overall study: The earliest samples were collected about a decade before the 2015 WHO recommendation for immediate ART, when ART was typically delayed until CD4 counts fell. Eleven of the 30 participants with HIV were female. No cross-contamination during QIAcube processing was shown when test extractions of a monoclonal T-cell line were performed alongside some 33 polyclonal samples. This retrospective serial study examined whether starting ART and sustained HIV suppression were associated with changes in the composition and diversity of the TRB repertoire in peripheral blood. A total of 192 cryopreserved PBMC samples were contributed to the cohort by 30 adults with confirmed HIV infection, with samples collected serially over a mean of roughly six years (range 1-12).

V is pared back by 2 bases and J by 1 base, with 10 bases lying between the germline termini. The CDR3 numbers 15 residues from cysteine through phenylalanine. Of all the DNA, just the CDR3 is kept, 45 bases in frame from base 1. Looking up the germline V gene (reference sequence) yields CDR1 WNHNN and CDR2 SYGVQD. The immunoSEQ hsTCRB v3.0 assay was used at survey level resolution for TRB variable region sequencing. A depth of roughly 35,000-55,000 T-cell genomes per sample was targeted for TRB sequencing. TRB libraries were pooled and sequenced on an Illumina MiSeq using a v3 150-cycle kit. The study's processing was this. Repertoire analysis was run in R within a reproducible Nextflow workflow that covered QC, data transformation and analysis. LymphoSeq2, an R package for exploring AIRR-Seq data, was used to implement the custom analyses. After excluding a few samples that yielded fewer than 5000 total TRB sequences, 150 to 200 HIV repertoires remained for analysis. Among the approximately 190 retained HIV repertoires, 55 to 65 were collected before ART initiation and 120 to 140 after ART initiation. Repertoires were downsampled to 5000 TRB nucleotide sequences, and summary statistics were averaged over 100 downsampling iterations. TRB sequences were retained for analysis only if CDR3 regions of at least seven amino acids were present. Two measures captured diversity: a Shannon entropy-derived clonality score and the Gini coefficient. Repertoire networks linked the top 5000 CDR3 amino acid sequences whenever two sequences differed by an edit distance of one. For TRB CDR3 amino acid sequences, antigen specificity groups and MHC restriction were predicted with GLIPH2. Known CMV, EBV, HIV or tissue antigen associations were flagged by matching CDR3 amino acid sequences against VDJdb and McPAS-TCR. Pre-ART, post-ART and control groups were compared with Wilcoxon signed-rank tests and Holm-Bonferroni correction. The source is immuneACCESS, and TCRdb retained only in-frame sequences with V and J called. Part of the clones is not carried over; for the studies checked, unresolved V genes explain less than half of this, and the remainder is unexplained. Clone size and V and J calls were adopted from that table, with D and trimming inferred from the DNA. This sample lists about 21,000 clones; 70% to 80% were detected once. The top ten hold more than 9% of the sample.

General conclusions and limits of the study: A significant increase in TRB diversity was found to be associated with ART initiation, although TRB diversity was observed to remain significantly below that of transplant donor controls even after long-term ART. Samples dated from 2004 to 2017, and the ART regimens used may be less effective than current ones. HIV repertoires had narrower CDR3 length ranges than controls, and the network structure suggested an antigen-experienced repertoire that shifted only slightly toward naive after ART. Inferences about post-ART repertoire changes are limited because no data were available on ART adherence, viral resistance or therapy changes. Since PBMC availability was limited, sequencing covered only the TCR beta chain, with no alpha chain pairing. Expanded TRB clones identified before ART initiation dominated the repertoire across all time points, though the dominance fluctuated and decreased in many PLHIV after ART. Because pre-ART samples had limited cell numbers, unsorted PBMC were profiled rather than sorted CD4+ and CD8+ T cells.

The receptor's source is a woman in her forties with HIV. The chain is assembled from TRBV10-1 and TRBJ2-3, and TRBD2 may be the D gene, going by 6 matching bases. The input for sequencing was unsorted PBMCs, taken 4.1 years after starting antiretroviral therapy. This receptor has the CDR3 CASSEGSGRTDTQYF. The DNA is TGCGCCAGCAGTGAGGGGAGCGGGCGCACAGATACGCAGTATTTT.